This paragraph reports one T cell receptor (beta chain). Its antigen remains unknown. This sample is part of a study of OX40 agonist ivuxolimab in advanced cancers. About the research overall: Prior anti-PD-1, anti-PD-L1 or anti-CTLA-4 therapy was allowed; around 43% had some. Overall study findings and caveats: Those patients achieving a partial response at 0.1-3.0 mg/kg showed among the lowest clonal expansion.

Only in-frame clones appear in the TCRdb table, and some are missing; sequencing was by immunoSEQ multiplex PCR. Of fewer than 13,000 clones listed, approximately 78% are singletons. Germline CDR1 reads ENHRY; CDR2 reads SYGVKD. The length of the CDR3 is 16 residues. J was trimmed by 0 bases and V by 3 bases; bases with no gene match: 7. The source of this sequence is an adult with an advanced solid tumor such as melanoma, head and neck, liver or kidney cancer. Sample: CD4+ or CD8+ T cells sorted from blood, taken in a trial of the OX40 agonist ivuxolimab. The J gene is TRBJ1-1, the V gene TRBV10-3, with 7 bases lining up with TRBD1. CDR3 DNA sequence: TGTGCCATCAGTGACATTAAACAGGGGATGAACACTGAAGCTTTCTTT. Its translation is CAISDIKQGMNTEAFF.